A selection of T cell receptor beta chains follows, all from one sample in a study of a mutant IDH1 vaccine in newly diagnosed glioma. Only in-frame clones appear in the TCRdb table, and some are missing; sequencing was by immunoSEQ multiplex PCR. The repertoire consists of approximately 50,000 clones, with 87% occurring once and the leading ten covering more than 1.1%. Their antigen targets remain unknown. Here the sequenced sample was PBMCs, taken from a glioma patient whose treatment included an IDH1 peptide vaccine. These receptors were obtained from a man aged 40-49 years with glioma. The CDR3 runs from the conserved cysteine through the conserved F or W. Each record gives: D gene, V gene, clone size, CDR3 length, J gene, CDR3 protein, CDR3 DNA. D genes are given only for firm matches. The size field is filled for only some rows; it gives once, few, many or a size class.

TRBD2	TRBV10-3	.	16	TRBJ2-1	CAIKSGLAGVVNEQFF	TGTGCCATCAAATCGGGACTAGCGGGAGTTGTTAATGAGCAGTTCTTC
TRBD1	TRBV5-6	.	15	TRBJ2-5	CASSPIGQAQETQYF	TGTGCCAGCAGTCCAATTGGACAGGCCCAAGAGACCCAGTACTTC
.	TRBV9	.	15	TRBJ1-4	CASSVEGGAYEKLFF	TGTGCCAGCAGCGTAGAAGGGGGGGCGTATGAAAAACTGTTTTTT
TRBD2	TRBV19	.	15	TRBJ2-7	CASRVAGGISYEQYF	TGTGCCAGTAGGGTAGCGGGAGGAATCTCCTACGAGCAGTACTTC
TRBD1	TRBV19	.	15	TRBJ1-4	CASSVPGQPNEKLFF	TGTGCCAGTAGTGTCCCGGGACAGCCTAATGAAAAACTGTTTTTT
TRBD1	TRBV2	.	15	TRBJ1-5	CASSPNTGGNQPQHF	TGTGCCAGCAGTCCAAATACAGGGGGGAACCAGCCCCAGCATTTT
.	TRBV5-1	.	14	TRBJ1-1	CASSLDGGRTEAFF	TGCGCCAGCAGCTTGGATGGGGGCCGGACTGAAGCTTTCTTT
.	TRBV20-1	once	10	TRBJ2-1	CSATDYEQFF	TGCAGTGCTACTGACTATGAGCAGTTCTTC
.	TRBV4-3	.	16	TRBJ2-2	CASSQERGSPTGELFF	TGCGCCAGCAGCCAAGAACGTGGGAGCCCCACCGGGGAGCTGTTTTTT
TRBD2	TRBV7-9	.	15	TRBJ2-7	CASTDALAVHYEQYF	TGTGCCAGCACTGATGCACTAGCGGTTCATTACGAGCAGTACTTC
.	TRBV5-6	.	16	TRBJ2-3	CASSLVSTYITDTQYF	TGTGCCAGCAGCTTGGTCAGCACCTATATTACAGATACGCAGTATTTT